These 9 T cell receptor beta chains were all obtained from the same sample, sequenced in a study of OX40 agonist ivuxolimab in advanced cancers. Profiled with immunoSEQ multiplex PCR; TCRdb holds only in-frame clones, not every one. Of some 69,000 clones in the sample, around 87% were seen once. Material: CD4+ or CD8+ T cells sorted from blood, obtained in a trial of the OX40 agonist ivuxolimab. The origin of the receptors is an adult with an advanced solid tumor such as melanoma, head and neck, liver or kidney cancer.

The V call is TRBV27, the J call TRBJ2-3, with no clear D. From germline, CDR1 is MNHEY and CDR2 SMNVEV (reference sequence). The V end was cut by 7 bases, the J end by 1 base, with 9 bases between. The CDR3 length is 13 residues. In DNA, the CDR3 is TGTGCCAGCAAACCTTCTGGCACAGATACGCAGTATTTT. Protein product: CASKPSGTDTQYF.

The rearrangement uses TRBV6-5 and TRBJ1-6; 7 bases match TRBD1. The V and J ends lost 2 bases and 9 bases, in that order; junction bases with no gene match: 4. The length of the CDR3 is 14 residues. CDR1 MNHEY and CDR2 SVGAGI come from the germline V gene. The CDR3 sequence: CASSYDRERSPLHF. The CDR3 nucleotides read TGTGCCAGCAGTTACGACAGGGAACGTTCACCCCTCCACTTT.

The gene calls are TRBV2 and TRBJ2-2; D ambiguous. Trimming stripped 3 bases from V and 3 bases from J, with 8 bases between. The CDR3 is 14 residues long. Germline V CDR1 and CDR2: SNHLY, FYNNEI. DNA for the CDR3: TGTGCCAGCAGTGAGGTCCGGGACACCGGGGAGCTGTTTTTT. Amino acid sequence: CASSEVRDTGELFF.

CDR3 in DNA: TGTGCCAGCAGCTTGGTGCCAGGGAATTTGGCAGATCAGCCCCAGCATTTT. This codes for CASSLVPGNLADQPQHF. The gene calls are TRBV7-2 and TRBJ1-5; maybe TRBD1 (5 bases). This CDR3 contains 17 residues. The germline CDR1 and CDR2 sequences are SGHTA and FQGNSA. Trimming took off 3 bases at V and 5 bases at J, with 20 bases between the two ends.

CDR3 nucleotides: TGTGCCAGCAGTCCAAACAGGGGGAATGAGCAGTTCTTC. It codes for CASSPNRGNEQFF. This chain links TRBV6-6 with TRBJ2-1; TRBD1 matches 8 bases. V lost 5 bases, J lost 7 bases, and 4 bases stayed unmatched. There are 13 residues in the CDR3. From germline, CDR1 is MNHNY and CDR2 SVGAGI (reference sequence).

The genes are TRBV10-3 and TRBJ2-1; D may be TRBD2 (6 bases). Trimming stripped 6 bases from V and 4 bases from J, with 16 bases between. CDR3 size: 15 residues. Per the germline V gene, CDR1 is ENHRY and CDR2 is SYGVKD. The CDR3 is CAIRTTGTQYNEQFF. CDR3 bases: TGTGCCATCAGGACCACCGGGACTCAATACAATGAGCAGTTCTTC.

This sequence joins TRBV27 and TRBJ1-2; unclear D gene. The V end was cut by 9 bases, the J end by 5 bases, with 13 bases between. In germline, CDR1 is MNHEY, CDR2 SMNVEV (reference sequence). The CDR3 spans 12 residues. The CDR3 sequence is CASPRAEYGYTF. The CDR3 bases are TGTGCCAGTCCTAGGGCGGAATATGGCTACACCTTC.

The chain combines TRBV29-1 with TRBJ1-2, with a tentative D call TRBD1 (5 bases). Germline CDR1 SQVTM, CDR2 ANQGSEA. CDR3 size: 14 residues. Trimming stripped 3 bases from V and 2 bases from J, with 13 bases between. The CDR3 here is CSVEAGNRNYGYTF. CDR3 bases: TGCAGCGTTGAGGCGGGGAACAGGAACTATGGCTACACCTTC.

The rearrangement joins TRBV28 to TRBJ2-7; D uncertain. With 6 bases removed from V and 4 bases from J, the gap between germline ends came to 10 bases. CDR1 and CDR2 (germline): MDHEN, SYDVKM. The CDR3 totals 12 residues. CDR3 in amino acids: CASRASRYEQYF. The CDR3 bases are TGTGCCAGCAGGGCGAGCAGGTACGAGCAGTACTTC.